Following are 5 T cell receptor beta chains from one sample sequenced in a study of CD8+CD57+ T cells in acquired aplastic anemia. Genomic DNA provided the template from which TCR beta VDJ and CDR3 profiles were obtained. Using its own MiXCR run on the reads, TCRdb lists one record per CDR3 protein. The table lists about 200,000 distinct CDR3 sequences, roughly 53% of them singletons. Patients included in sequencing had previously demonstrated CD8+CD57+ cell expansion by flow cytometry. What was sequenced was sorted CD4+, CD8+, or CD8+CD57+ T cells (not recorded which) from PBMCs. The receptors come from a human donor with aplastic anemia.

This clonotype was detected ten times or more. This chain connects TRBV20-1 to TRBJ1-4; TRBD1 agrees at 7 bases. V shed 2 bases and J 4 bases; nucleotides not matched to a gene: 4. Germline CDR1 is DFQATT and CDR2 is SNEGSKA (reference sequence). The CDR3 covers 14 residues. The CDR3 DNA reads TGCAGTGCTAGACGGACAGGCCTTAATGAAAAACTGTTTTTT. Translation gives CSARRTGLNEKLFF.

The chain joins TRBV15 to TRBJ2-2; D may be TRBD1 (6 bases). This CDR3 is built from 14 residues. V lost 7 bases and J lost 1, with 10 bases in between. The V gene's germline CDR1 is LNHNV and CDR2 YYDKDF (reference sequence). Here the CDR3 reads CATNVRGNTGELFF. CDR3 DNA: TGTGCCACCAACGTCAGGGGGAACACCGGGGAGCTGTTTTTT.

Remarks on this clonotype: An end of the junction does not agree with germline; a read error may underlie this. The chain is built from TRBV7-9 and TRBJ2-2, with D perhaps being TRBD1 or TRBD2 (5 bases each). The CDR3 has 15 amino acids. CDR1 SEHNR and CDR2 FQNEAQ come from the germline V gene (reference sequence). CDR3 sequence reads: CASVRGAVDTGELSW. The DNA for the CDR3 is TGTGCCAGCGTGCGAGGGGCGGTGGACACCGGGGAGCTGTCTTGG.

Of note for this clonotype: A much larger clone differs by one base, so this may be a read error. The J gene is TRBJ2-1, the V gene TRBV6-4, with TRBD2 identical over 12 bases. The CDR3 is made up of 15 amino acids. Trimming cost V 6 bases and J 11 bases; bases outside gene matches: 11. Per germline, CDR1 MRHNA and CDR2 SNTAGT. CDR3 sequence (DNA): TGTGCCAGCAGATCGGTTACTAGCGGGGGGAATAAGCAGTTCTTC. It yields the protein CASRSVTSGGNKQFF.

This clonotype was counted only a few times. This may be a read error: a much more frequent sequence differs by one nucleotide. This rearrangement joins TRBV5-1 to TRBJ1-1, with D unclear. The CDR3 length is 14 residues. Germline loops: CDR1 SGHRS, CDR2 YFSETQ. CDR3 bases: TGCGCCAACAGCTTGGGCCAGCCGAACACTGAAGCTTTCTTT. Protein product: CANSLGQPNTEAFF.